The 3 T cell receptor beta chains presented below share a single source sample, sequenced in a study of blood T cell repertoires in COVID-19. TCRdb keeps only in-frame clones here, not all; method: immunoSEQ multiplex PCR. The sample comprises hundreds of thousands of clones, about four fifths of which are singletons, and about 5.7% rests with the top ten. The sample consisted of peripheral blood. These receptor sequences come from a man older than 75 with acute or convalescent COVID-19.

The CDR3 DNA reads as TGTGCCAGCAGCCCGACAGGGGGCTATGGCTACACCTTC. This gives the protein CASSPTGGYGYTF. The V call is TRBV3-1 (or the pseudogene TRBV3-2), the J call TRBJ1-2; 9 bases are shared with TRBD1. The CDR3 is made up of 13 amino acids. Germline assignment: CDR1 LGHDT and CDR2 YNNKEL (reference sequence). V dropped 4 bases and J dropped 4; count of bases not matched to a gene: 1.

The chain joins TRBV5-1 to TRBJ2-6; maybe TRBD2 (5 bases). The CDR3 contains 15 residues. Germline values: CDR1 SGHRS, CDR2 YFSETQ. Deletions cut 7 bases from V and 2 bases from J, with 13 bases between. The CDR3 reads CASSTGDPGANVLTF. The DNA of the CDR3 is TGCGCCAGCTCCACCGGGGATCCTGGGGCCAACGTCCTGACTTTC.

V is TRBV6-5 and J is TRBJ1-6, with 8 bases matching TRBD1. J lost 4 bases, V lost 5 bases, and 4 bases had no gene match. The germline V gene has CDR1 MNHEY and CDR2 SVGAGI. The CDR3 runs to 15 residues. The DNA of the CDR3 is TGTGCCAGCAGTCAACAGGGGGGTTATAATTCACCCCTCCACTTT. This translates into CASSQQGGYNSPLHF.